Each of the 2 T cell receptor beta chains below was sequenced from the same sample in a study of shared clonotypes between healthy human individuals. The repertoire was sequenced with immunoSEQ multiplex PCR; TCRdb's copy has only in-frame clones and lacks some. The sample holds around 340,000 clones; 70% to 75% are singletons and the top ten take less than 11%. The sample consisted of memory CD4+ T cells sorted from blood. Subset indicated: CD45RA-negative fraction. Source of these receptors: a man aged 30 to 45 in good health.

This clone was detected many times. At the DNA level, this CDR3 is encoded by other sequences in the same sample as well. The CDR3 nucleotides are TGTGCCAGCAGCTTTGACAGGGGTTCCAATGAGCAGTTCTTC. Residues: CASSFDRGSNEQFF. V gene TRBV7-3 combines with J gene TRBJ2-1, with 8 bases aligning to TRBD1. The length of the CDR3 is 14 residues. Germline-derived CDR1 and CDR2 are SGHTA and FQGTGA. V dropped 3 bases and J dropped 6; count of bases not matched to a gene: 4.

This clone was detected a few times. CDR3 nucleotide sequence: TGTGCCAGCAGTGAATATGGCGGGAGTATCAATGAGCAGTTCTTC. Its translation: CASSEYGGSINEQFF. The chain employs TRBV25-1 and TRBJ2-1; 7 bases match TRBD2. Per the germline V gene, CDR1 is MGHDK and CDR2 is SYGVNS. CDR3 size: 15 residues. After removal of 0 bases from V and 6 bases from J, the junction contained 5 bases not matched to a gene.